This is a list of T cell receptor beta chains from one sample in a study of blood T cell repertoires in COVID-19. The assay was immunoSEQ multiplex PCR, and TCRdb's table has in-frame clones only and misses some. This sample has roughly 120,000 clones, with 60% to 85% found just once. Material for sequencing was peripheral blood. These receptors were taken from a human donor in a cohort sampled during active or convalescent COVID-19. Both conserved end residues are trimmed from each CDR3.

>TRBV20-1|TRBJ1-5
SASLTINQPQH
>TRBV7-9|TRBJ2-7
ASSRGLAGGLFSYEQY
>TRBV3-1/TRBV3-2|TRBJ2-3
AAGGFTDTQY
>TRBV27|TRBJ2-7
ASSLLAGGTPD
>TRBV7-9|TRBJ1-1
ASTRKRQGDTEAF
>TRBV7-9|TRBJ2-1
ASSLAGHFSYNEQF
>TRBV19|TRBJ2-3
ASSNNLQGIRSDTQY
>TRBV9|TRBJ2-3
ASSVEAGGRSQY
>TRBV3-1/TRBV3-2|TRBJ1-3
ASSPAGTGGSRNTIY
>TRBV24-1|TRBJ2-7
ATSAGYEQY
>TRBV7-9|TRBJ1-3
ASSVRSGSGNTIY
>TRBV24-1|TRBJ1-1
ATSDLRSGTGAF
>TRBV19|TRBJ1-1
ASSTGGGVVNTEAF
>TRBV7-9|TRBJ1-5
ASAQGARQPQH
>TRBV27|TRBJ2-7
ASSLSGAPYEQY
>TRBV28|TRBJ2-1
ASKYSTGTGGNEQF
>TRBV28|TRBJ2-1
ASTLAGGSSYNEQF
>TRBV11-2|TRBJ1-3
ASSFRSGDGNTIY
>TRBV9|TRBJ2-3
ASSVESGGSLDTQY
>TRBV29-1|TRBJ2-1
SVSGLLRGEQF
>TRBV27|TRBJ2-1
ASSLSYARTSGGNEQF
>TRBV5-5|TRBJ1-2
ASSFSGLNGYT
>TRBV7-9|TRBJ1-5
ASSQGPSAPQH
>TRBV5-1|TRBJ2-4
ASSLGVGQVDIQY
>TRBV11-2|TRBJ2-7
ASSLDRTSYEQY
>TRBV13|TRBJ2-5
ASSLDFGGAQY
>TRBV7-9|TRBJ2-6
AVQGFGTSGANVLT
>TRBV6-1|TRBJ1-2
ASSDYGRTGGFYGYT
>TRBV19|TRBJ2-7
ASSGTFSYEQY
>TRBV5-4|TRBJ1-1
ASSTGQVNTEAF
>TRBV19|TRBJ2-3
ASSVQVKDTQY
>TRBV2|TRBJ1-2
ASSGDRGHGYT
>TRBV3-1/TRBV3-2|TRBJ2-2
ASSQAHSGRATGELF
>TRBV2|TRBJ2-7
ASRYRYEQY
>TRBV5-6|TRBJ2-5
ASSFRRVFQETQY
>TRBV14|TRBJ2-7
ASSYSGGPQREQY
>TRBV7-9|TRBJ2-5
ASSRYAIQGAKETQY
>TRBV2|TRBJ1-2
ASPGQGELGYT
>TRBV15|TRBJ2-1
ATRDRGPFEQF
>TRBV20-1|TRBJ2-5
SASISGTIVQETQY
>TRBV19|TRBJ2-5
ASRPGGRRETQY
>TRBV19|TRBJ1-4
ASATQGRVHEKLF
>TRBV6-2/TRBV6-3|TRBJ2-1
ASSYYSGQGANEQF
>TRBV28|TRBJ1-3
ASRLKHDNSGNTIY
>TRBV11-3|TRBJ2-7
ASSRSGTSDEQY
>TRBV27|TRBJ1-6
ASAPAGADNSPLH
>TRBV6-5|TRBJ1-5
ASTSMAGNQPQH
>TRBV4-3|TRBJ2-6
ASSQVLAPVVLT
>TRBV5-1|TRBJ2-7
ASSLEQGFYEQY
>TRBV29-1|TRBJ2-3
SVVGSADTQY
>TRBV21-1|TRBJ2-5
ASSKRLSGRAWETQY
>TRBV7-2|TRBJ2-5
ASSWKSSGSFGETQY
>TRBV5-4|TRBJ2-7
ASRVGRELAGRTYEQY
>TRBV19|TRBJ1-1
ASSRGQGNTEAF
>TRBV29-1|TRBJ1-3
SGAGTATSGNTIY
>TRBV20-1|TRBJ1-5
SASPRQGGQPQH
>TRBV9|TRBJ2-2
ASSAKTGTSITGELF